A selection of T cell receptor beta chains follows, all from one sample in a study of cytomegalovirus exposure and HLA in healthy donors. Here immunoSEQ multiplex PCR was the method, and the copy in TCRdb shows in-frame clones only, minus some. The repertoire holds 150,000 or so clones, with approximately 85% as singletons. Material: PBMCs. These TCRs come from a man aged 18 to 29 in good health and CMV-seropositive. CDR3s include the opening cysteine and the closing phenylalanine or tryptophan. The D gene is left open where the match is weak. Only some rows state a clone size, as once, few, many or a class for expanded clones.

V gene: TRBV30; J gene: TRBJ1-6; D gene: TRBD1; clone size: -; CDR3 length: 16; CDR3 protein: CAWSELTGGVSSPLHF; CDR3 DNA: TGTGCCTGGAGTGAGCTGACAGGGGGAGTTAGCTCACCCCTCCACTTT
V gene: TRBV5-1; J gene: TRBJ2-7; D gene: -; clone size: -; CDR3 length: 13; CDR3 protein: CASSLARDYEQYF; CDR3 DNA: TGCGCCAGCAGCTTGGCCAGGGATTACGAGCAGTACTTC
V gene: TRBV7-9; J gene: TRBJ2-1; D gene: TRBD2; clone size: -; CDR3 length: 18; CDR3 protein: CASSLAETSGGSGNEQFF; CDR3 DNA: TGTGCCAGCAGCTTAGCCGAAACTAGCGGGGGCTCCGGGAATGAGCAGTTCTTC
V gene: TRBV19; J gene: TRBJ2-1; D gene: TRBD2; clone size: -; CDR3 length: 15; CDR3 protein: CASIPGGGSYNEQFF; CDR3 DNA: TGTGCCAGTATCCCGGGAGGGGGCTCCTACAATGAGCAGTTCTTC
V gene: TRBV4-3; J gene: TRBJ1-6; D gene: TRBD1; clone size: -; CDR3 length: 16; CDR3 protein: CASSQDPGQGFSPLHF; CDR3 DNA: TGCGCCAGCAGCCAGGATCCGGGACAGGGTTTTTCACCCCTCCACTTT
V gene: TRBV6-4; J gene: TRBJ1-4; D gene: -; clone size: -; CDR3 length: 14; CDR3 protein: CASRGIGANEKLFF; CDR3 DNA: TGTGCCAGCAGGGGAATTGGGGCGAATGAAAAACTGTTTTTT
V gene: TRBV9; J gene: TRBJ1-3; D gene: -; clone size: -; CDR3 length: 15; CDR3 protein: CASSTGPSSGNTIYF; CDR3 DNA: TGTGCCAGCAGCACAGGGCCTAGCTCTGGAAACACCATATATTTT
V gene: TRBV7-7; J gene: TRBJ2-3; D gene: -; clone size: -; CDR3 length: 14; CDR3 protein: CASSSQRSTDTQYF; CDR3 DNA: TGTGCTAGCAGCTCCCAGCGGAGCACAGATACGCAGTATTTT
V gene: TRBV5-1; J gene: TRBJ1-1; D gene: -; clone size: -; CDR3 length: 15; CDR3 protein: CASSLGGGGASEAFF; CDR3 DNA: TGCGCCAGCAGCTTGGGGGGCGGAGGGGCGTCTGAAGCTTTCTTT
V gene: TRBV28; J gene: TRBJ2-5; D gene: -; clone size: -; CDR3 length: 12; CDR3 protein: CASWGVRETQYF; CDR3 DNA: TGTGCCAGCTGGGGGGTCCGTGAGACCCAGTACTTC
V gene: TRBV29-1; J gene: TRBJ1-1; D gene: TRBD1; clone size: -; CDR3 length: 15; CDR3 protein: CSVEVVGTGRTEAFF; CDR3 DNA: TGCAGCGTTGAAGTCGTCGGGACAGGGCGCACTGAAGCTTTCTTT
V gene: TRBV5-4; J gene: TRBJ1-1; D gene: TRBD1; clone size: -; CDR3 length: 13; CDR3 protein: CASHRGEDTEAFF; CDR3 DNA: TGTGCCAGCCACAGGGGGGAGGACACTGAAGCTTTCTTT
V gene: TRBV4-1; J gene: TRBJ1-3; D gene: TRBD1; clone size: few; CDR3 length: 17; CDR3 protein: CASSQGGQGAVGNTIYF; CDR3 DNA: TGCGCCAGCAGCCAAGGCGGACAGGGGGCTGTCGGAAACACCATATATTTT
V gene: TRBV7-9; J gene: TRBJ2-7; D gene: TRBD1; clone size: -; CDR3 length: 15; CDR3 protein: CASSGKGPGGHEQYF; CDR3 DNA: TGTGCCAGCAGCGGAAAAGGTCCAGGGGGCCACGAGCAGTACTTC
V gene: TRBV5-4; J gene: TRBJ2-1; D gene: TRBD2; clone size: -; CDR3 length: 15; CDR3 protein: CASSKSGGLDNEQFF; CDR3 DNA: TGTGCCAGCAGCAAAAGCGGGGGGCTGGACAATGAGCAGTTCTTC
V gene: TRBV20-1; J gene: TRBJ1-2; D gene: -; clone size: -; CDR3 length: 11; CDR3 protein: CSAPSSGGYTF; CDR3 DNA: TGCAGTGCCCCTTCGTCGGGTGGCTACACCTTC
V gene: TRBV27; J gene: TRBJ2-3; D gene: -; clone size: -; CDR3 length: 13; CDR3 protein: CASSLALPDTQYF; CDR3 DNA: TGTGCCAGCAGTTTAGCACTCCCAGATACGCAGTATTTT
V gene: TRBV7-9; J gene: TRBJ2-5; D gene: -; clone size: few; CDR3 length: 11; CDR3 protein: CASSEQETQYF; CDR3 DNA: TGTGCCAGCAGCGAGCAAGAGACCCAGTACTTC
V gene: TRBV5-5; J gene: TRBJ1-4; D gene: -; clone size: -; CDR3 length: 14; CDR3 protein: CASSPRGLGEKLFF; CDR3 DNA: TGTGCCAGCAGCCCAAGGGGTTTAGGGGAAAAACTGTTTTTT
V gene: TRBV6-5; J gene: TRBJ2-6; D gene: -; clone size: few; CDR3 length: 13; CDR3 protein: CASTFSGANVLTF; CDR3 DNA: TGTGCCAGCACTTTTTCTGGGGCCAACGTCCTGACTTTC
V gene: TRBV27; J gene: TRBJ2-3; D gene: TRBD2; clone size: -; CDR3 length: 18; CDR3 protein: CASSPGLAGSVFTDTQYF; CDR3 DNA: TGTGCCAGCAGTCCGGGACTAGCGGGGAGCGTCTTCACAGATACGCAGTATTTT
V gene: TRBV7-8; J gene: TRBJ2-7; D gene: -; clone size: -; CDR3 length: 13; CDR3 protein: CASSLGGVFEQYF; CDR3 DNA: TGTGCCAGCAGCTTAGGTGGAGTGTTCGAGCAGTACTTC
V gene: TRBV2; J gene: TRBJ1-5; D gene: -; clone size: -; CDR3 length: 12; CDR3 protein: CASKEGNQPQHF; CDR3 DNA: TGTGCCAGCAAGGAGGGGAATCAGCCCCAGCATTTT
V gene: TRBV11-2; J gene: TRBJ2-5; D gene: -; clone size: -; CDR3 length: 16; CDR3 protein: CASSFGGILYQETQYF; CDR3 DNA: TGTGCCAGCAGCTTTGGCGGGATACTGTACCAAGAGACCCAGTACTTC
V gene: TRBV29-1; J gene: TRBJ2-7; D gene: TRBD1; clone size: -; CDR3 length: 12; CDR3 protein: CSIGQGAYEQYF; CDR3 DNA: TGCAGCATCGGACAGGGGGCCTACGAGCAGTACTTC